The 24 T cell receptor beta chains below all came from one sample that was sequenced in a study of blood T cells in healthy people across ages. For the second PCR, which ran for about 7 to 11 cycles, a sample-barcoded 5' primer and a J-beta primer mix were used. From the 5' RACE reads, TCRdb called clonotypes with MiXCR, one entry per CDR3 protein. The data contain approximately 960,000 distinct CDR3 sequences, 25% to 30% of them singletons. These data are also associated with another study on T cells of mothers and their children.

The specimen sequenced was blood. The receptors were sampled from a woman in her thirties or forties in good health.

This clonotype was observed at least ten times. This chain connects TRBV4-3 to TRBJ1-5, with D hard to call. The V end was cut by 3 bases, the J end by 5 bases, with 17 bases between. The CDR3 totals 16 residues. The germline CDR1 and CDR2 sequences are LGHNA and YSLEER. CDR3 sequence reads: CASSHAASKGDQPQHF. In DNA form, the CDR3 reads TGCGCCAGCAGCCATGCTGCTTCTAAGGGAGATCAGCCCCAGCATTTT.

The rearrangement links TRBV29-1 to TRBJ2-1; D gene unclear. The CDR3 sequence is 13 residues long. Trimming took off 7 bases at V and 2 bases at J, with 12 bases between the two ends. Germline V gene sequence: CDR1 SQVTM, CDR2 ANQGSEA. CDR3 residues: CSGAPHPYNEQFF. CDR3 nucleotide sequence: TGCAGCGGCGCCCCTCACCCCTACAATGAGCAGTTCTTC.

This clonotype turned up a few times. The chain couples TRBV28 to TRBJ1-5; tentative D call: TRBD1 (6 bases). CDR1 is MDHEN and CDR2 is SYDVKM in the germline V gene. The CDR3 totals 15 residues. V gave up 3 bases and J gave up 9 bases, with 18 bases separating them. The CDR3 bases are TGTGCCAGCAGTTTCTTTACAGGGTTACTGCGGCCCCAGCATTTT. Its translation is CASSFFTGLLRPQHF.

The CDR3 loop reads CASSPNLGLALHF. CDR3 in DNA: TGCGCCAGCAGCCCGAACCTGGGGCTGGCCCTCCACTTT. The chain uses TRBV4-3 and TRBJ1-6; D perhaps matches TRBD1 (5 bases). V lost 4 bases and J 14 bases, leaving 15 bases between the germline ends. Germline V lookup: CDR1 LGHNA, CDR2 YSLEER. The CDR3 totals 13 residues.

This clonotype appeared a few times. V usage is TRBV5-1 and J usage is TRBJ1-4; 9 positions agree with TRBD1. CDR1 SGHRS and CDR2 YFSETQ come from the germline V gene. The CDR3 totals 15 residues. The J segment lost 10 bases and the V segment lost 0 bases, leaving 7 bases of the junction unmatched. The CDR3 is CASSLGTGEDGKLFF. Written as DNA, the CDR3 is TGCGCCAGCAGCTTGGGGACAGGGGAAGACGGAAAACTGTTTTTT.

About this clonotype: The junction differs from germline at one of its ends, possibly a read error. The CDR3 here is CSARPPTNPEAFF. Here the CDR3 DNA reads TGCAGTGCCCGGCCACCAACGAACCCTGAAGCTTTCTTT. V gene TRBV20-1 combines with J gene TRBJ1-1; D remains unclear. The germline V gene encodes CDR1 DFQATT and CDR2 SNEGSKA (reference sequence). This CDR3 contains 13 residues.

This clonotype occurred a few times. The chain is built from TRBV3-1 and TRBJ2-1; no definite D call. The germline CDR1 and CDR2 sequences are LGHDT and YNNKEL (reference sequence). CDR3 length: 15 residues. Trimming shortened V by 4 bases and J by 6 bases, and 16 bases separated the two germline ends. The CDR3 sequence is CASSPRDVGSNEQFF. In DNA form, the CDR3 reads TGTGCCAGCAGCCCAAGAGACGTCGGCAGCAATGAGCAGTTCTTC.

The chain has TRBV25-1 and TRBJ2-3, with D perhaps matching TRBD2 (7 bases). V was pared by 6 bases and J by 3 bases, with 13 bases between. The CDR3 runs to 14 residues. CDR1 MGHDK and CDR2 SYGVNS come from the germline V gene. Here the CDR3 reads CASRGGLQTDTQYF. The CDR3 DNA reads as TGTGCCAGCAGAGGGGGACTACAAACAGATACGCAGTATTTT.

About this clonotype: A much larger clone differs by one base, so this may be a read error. The CDR3 coding sequence is TGCGCCAGCTTCTGGGGGGGAGTCGGCAATGAGCAGTTCTTC. Protein product: CASFWGGVGNEQFF. The genes are TRBV5-1 and TRBJ2-1, with TRBD2 identical over 7 bases. The germline V gene has CDR1 SGHRS and CDR2 YFSETQ. This CDR3 region has 14 residues. With V trimmed by 7 bases and J by 6 bases, 10 bases remained unmatched. The full variable domain, completed using reference TRBV5-1 and TRBJ2-1, is KAGVTQTPRYLIKTRGQQVTLSCSPISGHRSVSWYQQTPGQGLQFLFEYFSETQRNKGNFPGRFSGRQFSNSRSEMNVSTLELGDSALYLCASFWGGVGNEQFFGPGTRLTVL.

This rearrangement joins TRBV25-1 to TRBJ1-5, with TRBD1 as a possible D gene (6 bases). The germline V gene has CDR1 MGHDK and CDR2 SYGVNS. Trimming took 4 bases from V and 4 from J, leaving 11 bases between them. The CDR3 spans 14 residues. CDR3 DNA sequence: TGTGCCAGCAGTGTCTACAGGGAAAATCAGCCCCAGCATTTT. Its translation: CASSVYRENQPQHF.

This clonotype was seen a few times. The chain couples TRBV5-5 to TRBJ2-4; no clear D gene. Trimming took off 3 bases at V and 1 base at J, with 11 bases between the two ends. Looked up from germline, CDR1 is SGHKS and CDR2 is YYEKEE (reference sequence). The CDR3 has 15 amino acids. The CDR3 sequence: CASSSQLMAKNIQYF. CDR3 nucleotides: TGTGCCAGCAGCTCTCAATTGATGGCCAAAAACATTCAGTACTTC.

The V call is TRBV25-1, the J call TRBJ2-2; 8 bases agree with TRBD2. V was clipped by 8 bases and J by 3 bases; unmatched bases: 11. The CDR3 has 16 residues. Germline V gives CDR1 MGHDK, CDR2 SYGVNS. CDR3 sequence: CASSLTGGLYTGELFF. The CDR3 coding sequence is TGTGCCAGCTCGCTCACGGGGGGGTTGTACACCGGGGAGCTGTTTTTT.

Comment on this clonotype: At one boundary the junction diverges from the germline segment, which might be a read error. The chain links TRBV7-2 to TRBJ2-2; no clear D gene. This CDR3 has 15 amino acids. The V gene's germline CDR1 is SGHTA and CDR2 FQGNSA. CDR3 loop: CASSLDSPNAGELFF. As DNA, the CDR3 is TGTGCCAGCAGCTTAGACAGCCCGAACGCCGGGGAGCTGTTTTTT.

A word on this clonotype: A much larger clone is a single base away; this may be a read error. The CDR3 sequence: CASSQDAGTAGVRDKLFF. In DNA, the CDR3 is TGTGCCAGCAGCCAAGATGCCGGGACAGCTGGAGTTAGGGATAAACTGTTTTTT. The chain has TRBV4-2 and TRBJ1-4, with 7 bases fitting TRBD1. This CDR3 spans 18 amino acids. V was pared by 0 bases and J by 11 bases, with 18 bases of the junction left unmatched. CDR1 and CDR2 (germline): LGHNA, YNFKEQ.

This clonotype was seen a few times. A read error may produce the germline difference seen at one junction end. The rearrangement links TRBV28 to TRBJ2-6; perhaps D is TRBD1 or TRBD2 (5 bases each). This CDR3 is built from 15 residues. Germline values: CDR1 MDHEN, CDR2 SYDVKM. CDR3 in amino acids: CASSPGSSGANVRTF. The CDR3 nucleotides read TGTGCCAGCAGCCCTGGGAGCTCTGGGGCCAACGTCCGGACTTTC.

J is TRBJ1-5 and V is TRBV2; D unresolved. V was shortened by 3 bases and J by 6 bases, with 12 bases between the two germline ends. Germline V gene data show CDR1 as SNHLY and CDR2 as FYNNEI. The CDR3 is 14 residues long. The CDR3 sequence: CASSEVWTGQPQHF. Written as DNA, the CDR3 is TGTGCCAGCAGTGAGGTGTGGACGGGTCAGCCCCAGCATTTT.

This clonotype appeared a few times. The CDR3 here is CSARWDGPDTQYF. For the CDR3, the DNA is TGCAGTGCTAGATGGGACGGGCCAGATACGCAGTATTTT. The chain recombines TRBV20-1 with TRBJ2-3; D assignment may be TRBD1 or TRBD2 (5 bases each). V was pared by 2 bases and J by 4 bases, with 10 bases between. Germline CDR1 reads DFQATT; CDR2 reads SNEGSKA (reference sequence). The CDR3 is 13 amino acids.

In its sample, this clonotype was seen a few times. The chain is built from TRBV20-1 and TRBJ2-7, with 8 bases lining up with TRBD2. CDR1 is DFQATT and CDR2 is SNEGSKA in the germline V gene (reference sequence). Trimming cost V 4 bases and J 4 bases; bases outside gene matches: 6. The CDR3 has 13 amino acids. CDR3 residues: CSAKSSGAYEQYF. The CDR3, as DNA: TGCAGTGCTAAGAGTAGCGGGGCTTACGAGCAGTACTTC.

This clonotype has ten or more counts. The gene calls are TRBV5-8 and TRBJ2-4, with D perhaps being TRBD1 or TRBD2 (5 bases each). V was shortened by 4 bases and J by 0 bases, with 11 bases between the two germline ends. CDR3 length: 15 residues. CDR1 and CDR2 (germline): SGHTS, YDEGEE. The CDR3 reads CASSLRAGAKNIQYF. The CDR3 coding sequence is TGTGCCAGCAGCCTCAGGGCGGGAGCCAAAAACATTCAGTACTTC.

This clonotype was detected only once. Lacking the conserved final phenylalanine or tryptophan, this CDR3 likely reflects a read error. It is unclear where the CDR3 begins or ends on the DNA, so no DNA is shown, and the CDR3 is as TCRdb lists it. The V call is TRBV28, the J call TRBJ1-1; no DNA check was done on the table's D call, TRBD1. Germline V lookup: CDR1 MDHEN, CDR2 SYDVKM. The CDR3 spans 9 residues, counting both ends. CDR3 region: CASSFPGGG.

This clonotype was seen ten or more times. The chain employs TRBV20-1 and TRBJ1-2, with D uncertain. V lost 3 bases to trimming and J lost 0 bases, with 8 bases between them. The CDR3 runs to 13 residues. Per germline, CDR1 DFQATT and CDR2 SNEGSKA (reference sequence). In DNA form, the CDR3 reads TGCAGTGCTAGCTTGGGTTCTAACTATGGCTACACCTTC. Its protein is CSASLGSNYGYTF.

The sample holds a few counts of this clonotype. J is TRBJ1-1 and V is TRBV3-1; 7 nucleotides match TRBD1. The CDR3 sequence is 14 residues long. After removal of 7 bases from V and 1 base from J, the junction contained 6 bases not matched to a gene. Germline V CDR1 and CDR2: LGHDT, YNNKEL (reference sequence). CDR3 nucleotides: TGTGCCAGCACCTACAGGGGAAAGAACACTGAAGCTTTCTTT. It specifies CASTYRGKNTEAFF.

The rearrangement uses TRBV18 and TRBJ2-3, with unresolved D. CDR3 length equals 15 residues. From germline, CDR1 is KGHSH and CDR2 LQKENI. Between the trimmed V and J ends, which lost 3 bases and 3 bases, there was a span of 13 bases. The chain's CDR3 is CASSPRRTETDTQYF. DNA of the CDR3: TGTGCCAGCTCACCGCGCCGGACGGAAACAGATACGCAGTATTTT. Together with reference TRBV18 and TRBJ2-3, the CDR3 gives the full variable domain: NAGVMQNPRHLVRRRGQEARLRCSPMKGHSHVYWYRQLPEEGLKFMVYLQKENIIDESGMPKERFSAEFPKEGPSILRIQQVVRGDSAAYFCASSPRRTETDTQYFGPGTRLTVL.

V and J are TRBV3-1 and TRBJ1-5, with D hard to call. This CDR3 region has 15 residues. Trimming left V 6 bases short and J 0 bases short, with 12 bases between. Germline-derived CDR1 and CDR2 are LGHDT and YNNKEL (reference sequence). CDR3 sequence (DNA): TGTGCCAGCAGTGATAGCGGAGGTAGCAATCAGCCCCAGCATTTT. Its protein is CASSDSGGSNQPQHF.